This TCR beta chain is drawn from a study of regulatory T cells in long-lasting Graves disease. Study-level points and caveats: Persistent patients shared more public clonotypes (around 3,000) than new patients (about 960).

This clonotype was recorded many times. What it recognizes is unknown. CDR3-region Arm-PCR and iRepertoire HTBI primers produced the TCR beta libraries. TCRdb recomputed calls from the multiplex PCR reads with MiXCR, one row per CDR3 protein. The sample has more than 300,000 distinct CDR3 sequences, about a sixth seen once. Trimming pared 0 bases from V and 0 bases from J, leaving 8 bases between. Germline CDR1 reads GTSNPN; CDR2 reads SVGIG (reference sequence). The length of the CDR3 is 14 residues. Time point described: newly diagnosed GD, antithyroid drugs for less than 3 months. PBMC RNA was the source of the TCR library.

The material was peripheral blood mononuclear cells (PBMCs), obtained at new diagnosis, from a patient treated with antithyroid drugs. J is TRBJ1-1 and V is TRBV30; no clear D. The origin of this receptor is a female donor with Graves disease. CDR3 coding DNA: TGTGCCTGGAGTGTACGGCCGGTGAACACTGAAGCTTTCTTT. It encodes CAWSVRPVNTEAFF.